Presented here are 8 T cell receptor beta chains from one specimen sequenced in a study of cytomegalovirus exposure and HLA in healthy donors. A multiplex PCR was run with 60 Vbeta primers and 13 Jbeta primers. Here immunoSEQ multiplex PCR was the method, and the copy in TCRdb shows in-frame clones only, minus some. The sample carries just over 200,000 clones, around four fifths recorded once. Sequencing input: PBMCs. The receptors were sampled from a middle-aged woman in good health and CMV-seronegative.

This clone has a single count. Written as DNA, the CDR3 is TGTGCCAGCAGTCCTTTAGGGTGGACAGCTCAAGAGACCCAGTACTTC. Protein: CASSPLGWTAQETQYF. V is TRBV27 and J is TRBJ2-5, with a weak D call TRBD1 (6 bases). This CDR3 has 16 amino acids. Trimming cost V 5 bases and J 2 bases, with 18 bases left between them. Germline CDR1 and CDR2: MNHEY and SMNVEV (reference sequence).

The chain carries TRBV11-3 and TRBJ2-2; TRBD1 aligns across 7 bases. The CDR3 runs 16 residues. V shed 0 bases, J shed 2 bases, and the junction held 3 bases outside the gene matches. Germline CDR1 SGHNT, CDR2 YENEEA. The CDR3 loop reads CASSLDGTVNTGELFF. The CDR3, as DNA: TGTGCCAGCAGCTTAGACGGGACAGTCAACACCGGGGAGCTGTTTTTT.

Written as DNA, the CDR3 is TGTGCCAGCAGCACGAGCGGTCTAACCGTAGATACGCAGTATTTT. This gives the protein CASSTSGLTVDTQYF. The chain joins TRBV9 to TRBJ2-3, with D tentatively TRBD2 (5 bases). Trimming shortened V by 4 bases and J by 5 bases, and 17 bases separated the two germline ends. This CDR3 contains 15 residues. Germline CDR1 is SGDLS and CDR2 is YYNGEE. The variable domain in full, with the rest retrieved from reference TRBV9 and TRBJ2-3, is DSGVTQTPKHLITATGQRVTLRCSPRSGDLSVYWYQQSLDQGLQFLIQYYNGEERAKGNILERFSAQQFPDLHSELNLSSLELGDSALYFCASSTSGLTVDTQYFGPGTRLTVL.

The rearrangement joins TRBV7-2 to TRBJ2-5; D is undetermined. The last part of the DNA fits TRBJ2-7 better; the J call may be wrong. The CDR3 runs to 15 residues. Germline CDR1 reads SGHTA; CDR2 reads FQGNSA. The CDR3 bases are TGTGCCAGCAGCTTAGCGTTGAGTAGCTCCTACGAGCAGTACTTC. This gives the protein CASSLALSSSYEQYF.

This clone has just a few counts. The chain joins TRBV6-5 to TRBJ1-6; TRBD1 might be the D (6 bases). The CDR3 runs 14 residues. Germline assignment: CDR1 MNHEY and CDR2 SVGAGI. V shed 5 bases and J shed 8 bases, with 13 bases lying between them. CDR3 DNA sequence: TGTGCCAGCAGTAGACAGGCTAGCCATTCACCCCTCCACTTT. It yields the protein CASSRQASHSPLHF.

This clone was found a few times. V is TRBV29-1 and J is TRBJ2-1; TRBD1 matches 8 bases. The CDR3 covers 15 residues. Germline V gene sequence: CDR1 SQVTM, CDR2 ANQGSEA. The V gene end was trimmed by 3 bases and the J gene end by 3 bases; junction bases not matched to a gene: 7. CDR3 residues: CSVDRTGRFYNEQFF. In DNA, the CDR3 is TGCAGCGTTGACCGGACAGGGAGGTTCTACAATGAGCAGTTCTTC.

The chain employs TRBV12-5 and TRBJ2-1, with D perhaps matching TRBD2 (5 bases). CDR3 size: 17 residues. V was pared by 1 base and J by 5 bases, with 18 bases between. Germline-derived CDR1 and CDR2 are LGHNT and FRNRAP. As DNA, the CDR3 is TGTGCTAGTGGTTTGGCAACGGGGAGCACAAGAAACAATGAGCAGTTCTTC. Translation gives CASGLATGSTRNNEQFF.

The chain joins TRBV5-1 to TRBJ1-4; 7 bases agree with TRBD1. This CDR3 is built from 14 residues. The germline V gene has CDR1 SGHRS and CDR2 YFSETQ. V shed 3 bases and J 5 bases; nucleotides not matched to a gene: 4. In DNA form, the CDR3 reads TGCGCCAGCAGCTCACCGGGACAGAATGAAAAACTGTTTTTT. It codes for CASSSPGQNEKLFF.